These T cell receptor beta chains were read from a single sample in a study of vaccination and CD4 T cells after COVID-19. No cognate antigen is known for these TCRs. MiXCR was run by TCRdb on the PCR reads, yielding one entry per CDR3 protein. This table holds some 21,000 distinct CDR3 sequences, around half found once. The sample was CD4+ T cells from blood, cultured in vitro, taken before SARS-CoV-2 vaccination. Source of these receptors: a human donor who had recovered from COVID-19. CDR3s include the opening cysteine and the closing phenylalanine or tryptophan. A D gene is named only where the DNA matches it firmly. Where a row states a size, it is once, few, many or the class of an expanded clone; other rows omit it.

size,V,D,J,CDR3,DNA
.,TRBV7-2,.,TRBJ1-3,CASSFPVAAGNTIYF,TGTGCCAGCAGCTTCCCGGTGGCAGCAGGAAACACCATATATTTT
.,TRBV20-1,.,TRBJ1-6,CSARDGRLHSGSPLHF,TGCAGTGCTAGAGATGGTCGTCTGCATTCCGGTTCACCCCTCCACTTT
few,TRBV19,TRBD2,TRBJ2-5,CASSGLAGETQYF,TGTGCCAGTAGTGGACTAGCGGGAGAGACCCAGTACTTC
once,TRBV20-1,.,TRBJ1-4,CSADTAAANEKLFF,TGCAGTGCTGACACGGCCGCAGCTAATGAAAAACTGTTTTTT
.,TRBV2,TRBD1,TRBJ2-5,CASSAGTGGAETQYF,TGTGCCAGCAGTGCCGGGACAGGGGGTGCAGAGACCCAGTACTTC
few,TRBV5-5,.,TRBJ1-6,CASSFGSSYNSPLHF,TGTGCCAGCAGCTTCGGAAGCTCCTATAATTCACCCCTCCACTTT
few,TRBV20-1,TRBD1,TRBJ1-5,CSASRSGNRDRGKQPQHF,TGCAGTGCTTCACGTTCTGGGAACCGGGACAGGGGGAAACAGCCCCAGCATTTT
.,TRBV27,.,TRBJ1-1,CASSLSTGETEAFF,TGTGCCAGCAGTTTATCAACGGGGGAGACTGAAGCTTTCTTT
once,TRBV6-5,TRBD2,TRBJ2-1,CASSYPSGDNEQFF,TGTGCCAGCAGTTACCCTAGCGGGGACAATGAGCAGTTCTTC
.,TRBV10-3,.,TRBJ2-5,CAIRPRGQETQYF,TGTGCCATCAGGCCCCGGGGCCAAGAGACCCAGTACTTC
few,TRBV20-1,.,TRBJ1-3,CSASGSADSGNTIYF,TGCAGTGCTAGTGGCAGCGCCGACTCTGGAAACACCATATATTTT
.,TRBV5-8,TRBD1,TRBJ1-2,CASSLALAQGAYGYTF,TGTGCCAGCAGCTTGGCCTTGGCCCAGGGGGCCTATGGCTACACCTTC
.,TRBV10-3,.,TRBJ1-6,CAISGRGGDSPLHF,TGTGCCATCAGTGGGCGGGGAGGCGATTCACCCCTCCACTTT
.,TRBV19,.,TRBJ2-2,CASRMERGSGTGELFF,TGTGCCAGTAGGATGGAAAGGGGGTCGGGTACCGGGGAGCTGTTTTTT
.,TRBV5-1,TRBD1,TRBJ1-2,CASSSSGTGPYGYTF,TGCGCCAGCAGCTCATCCGGGACAGGACCCTATGGCTACACCTTC
few,TRBV12-3/TRBV12-4,TRBD1,TRBJ1-5,CASSWDRGDQPQHF,TGTGCCAGCAGTTGGGACAGGGGAGATCAGCCCCAGCATTTT
.,TRBV6-5,TRBD1,TRBJ1-1,CASSYPGGSSTEAFF,TGTGCCAGCAGTTACCCAGGGGGGTCTTCCACTGAAGCTTTCTTT
few,TRBV19,TRBD1,TRBJ1-5,CASSGTGANQPQHF,TGTGCCAGTTCCGGGACAGGGGCTAATCAGCCCCAGCATTTT
.,TRBV11-2,TRBD2,TRBJ2-3,CASSLSGLAGSTDTQYF,TGTGCCAGCAGCTTATCGGGACTAGCGGGAAGCACAGATACGCAGTATTTT
.,TRBV20-1,TRBD1,TRBJ1-5,CSAIRDRAPYSNQPQHF,TGCAGTGCGATCCGGGACAGGGCCCCTTATAGCAATCAGCCCCAGCATTTT
.,TRBV7-2,TRBD1,TRBJ1-4,CASSSDRVEKLFF,TGTGCCAGCAGCTCCGACAGGGTCGAAAAACTGTTTTTT
.,TRBV5-5,.,TRBJ1-2,CASSFESTRANYGYTF,TGTGCCAGCAGCTTCGAATCGACAAGAGCTAACTATGGCTACACCTTC
once,TRBV19,.,TRBJ2-3,CASSSQRGTDTQYF,TGTGCCAGTAGTAGCCAAAGGGGCACAGATACGCAGTATTTT
.,TRBV23-1,.,TRBJ1-1,CASPRPPSDSPLLNTEAFF,TGCGCCAGCCCCAGGCCCCCCTCGGACAGCCCTCTCCTGAACACTGAAGCTTTCTTT
few,TRBV20-1,TRBD1,TRBJ1-5,CSALDRVRSNQPQHF,TGCAGTGCTCTGGACAGGGTACGGAGCAATCAGCCCCAGCATTTT
.,TRBV7-2,.,TRBJ1-1,CASMRPLGTEAFF,TGTGCCAGCATGCGACCCCTGGGCACTGAAGCTTTCTTT
.,TRBV5-4,.,TRBJ1-2,CASSVNPQGSNNGYTF,TGTGCCAGCAGCGTAAACCCCCAGGGTAGTAATAATGGCTACACCTTC
once,TRBV4-2,.,TRBJ2-7,CASSQDQVGSGYEQYF,TGTGCCAGCAGCCAAGATCAGGTGGGGTCCGGCTACGAGCAGTACTTC
few,TRBV6-2/TRBV6-3,TRBD1,TRBJ1-2,CASSYGRTGSDFGYTF,TGTGCCAGCAGTTACGGACGGACAGGGTCCGACTTTGGCTACACCTTC
.,TRBV11-2,.,TRBJ1-1,CASSLDGNTEAFF,TGTGCCAGCAGCTTGGACGGGAACACTGAAGCTTTCTTT
once,TRBV20-1,TRBD2,TRBJ2-5,CSARDPPGLEKEYF,TGCAGTGCTAGGGACCCTCCGGGACTAGAAAAAGAGTACTTC
.,TRBV6-1,.,TRBJ1-1,CAISERGNTEAFF,TGTGCCATCAGTGAGAGAGGGAACACTGAAGCTTTCTTT
few,TRBV20-1,TRBD2,TRBJ2-3,CSASGSAGGADTQYF,TGCAGTGCTAGCGGGAGTGCGGGGGGCGCAGATACGCAGTATTTT
.,TRBV27,TRBD2,TRBJ2-2,CASSSPSGVNTGELFF,TGTGCCAGCAGTTCACCTAGCGGGGTGAACACCGGGGAGCTGTTTTTT
few,TRBV20-1,.,TRBJ1-5,CSAGESGQPQHF,TGCAGTGCAGGGGAAAGCGGCCAGCCCCAGCATTTT
.,TRBV20-1,TRBD1,TRBJ1-1,CSARTGTGGLEAFF,TGCAGTGCTAGAACCGGGACAGGCGGGTTAGAAGCTTTCTTT
few,TRBV20-1,TRBD1,TRBJ1-5,CSALTGGGNQPQHF,TGCAGTGCTTTGACAGGGGGGGGCAATCAGCCCCAGCATTTT
.,TRBV6-1,.,TRBJ1-1,CASKRSMNTEAFF,TGTGCCAGCAAGAGATCCATGAACACTGAAGCTTTCTTT
few,TRBV6-1,TRBD1,TRBJ1-1,CASRLTGETEAFF,TGTGCCAGCAGGTTAACAGGGGAAACTGAAGCTTTCTTT
.,TRBV19,TRBD1,TRBJ2-3,CATTGLSTDTQYF,TGTGCCACGACAGGGCTTAGCACAGATACGCAGTATTTT